Presented here are 22 T cell receptor beta chains from one specimen sequenced in a study of blood T cell repertoires in COVID-19. The protocol was immunoSEQ multiplex PCR, while the TCRdb copy is restricted to in-frame clones and leaves out a portion. The data show some 83,000 clones, 87% seen once. Source material: peripheral blood. These receptors came from a woman older than 75 with active or convalescent COVID-19.

The chain is built from TRBV6-5 and TRBJ1-1; maybe TRBD1 (6 bases). CDR1 and CDR2 (germline): MNHEY, SVGAGI. The CDR3 spans 14 residues. V lost 11 bases, J lost 11 bases, and 27 bases lay in between. The CDR3 DNA follows: TGTGCCTCCTCCTCCGGGACACCTGATAAAAGGGCTTTCTTT. Translated, it gives CASSSGTPDKRAFF.

The rearrangement uses TRBV28 and TRBJ2-5, with D hard to call. The CDR3 is 12 amino acids. CDR1 MDHEN and CDR2 SYDVKM come from the germline V gene. With 4 bases removed from V and 4 bases from J, the gap between germline ends came to 7 bases. CDR3 DNA sequence: TGTGCCAGCAGTTCTGGCGGAGAGACCCAGTACTTC. Amino acids: CASSSGGETQYF.

The chain combines TRBV9 with TRBJ2-1; possible D gene TRBD1, 5 bases. The germline CDR1 and CDR2 sequences are SGDLS and YYNGEE. This CDR3 is built from 17 residues. V lost 4 bases, J lost 0 bases, and 17 bases lay in between. The CDR3 protein is CASSPRSDRSSYNEQFF. For the CDR3, the DNA is TGTGCCAGCAGCCCCAGATCAGACAGATCCTCCTACAATGAGCAGTTCTTC.

The rearrangement links TRBV2 to TRBJ2-1, with 7 nucleotides matching TRBD1. V gave up 6 bases and J gave up 4 bases; unmatched junction bases: 9. Germline CDR1 and CDR2: SNHLY and FYNNEI. This CDR3 has 15 amino acids. The CDR3 DNA follows: TGTGCCAGCAGCTTGGGACAGATGACTTACAATGAGCAGTTCTTC. Translating gives CASSLGQMTYNEQFF.

The chain links TRBV4-1 to TRBJ2-1; tentative D call: TRBD2 (6 bases). Trimming left V 3 bases short and J 6 bases short, with 15 bases between. The CDR3 length is 15 residues. CDR1 and CDR2 (germline): MGHRA, YSYEKL. The CDR3 sequence: CASSHMGVAANEQFF. The CDR3, as DNA: TGCGCCAGCAGCCATATGGGAGTAGCGGCCAATGAGCAGTTCTTC.

The chain is built from TRBV28 and TRBJ1-5; TRBD1 aligns across 11 bases. Germline V CDR1 and CDR2: MDHEN, SYDVKM. There are 15 residues in the CDR3. The junction had 7 bases not matched to a gene; V was cut back by 6 bases and J by 6 bases. The CDR3 coding sequence is TGTGCCAGCAGGTCCGGGACAGGGGGTGGTCAGCCCCAGCATTTT. Protein: CASRSGTGGGQPQHF.

The V and J genes are TRBV7-9 and TRBJ1-5; D might be TRBD1 (6 bases). CDR1 and CDR2 (germline): SEHNR, FQNEAQ (reference sequence). CDR3 length: 15 residues. Trimming took off 5 bases at V and 3 bases at J, with 14 bases between the two ends. The CDR3 sequence: CASSKQGWNNQPQHF. The DNA for the CDR3 is TGTGCCAGCAGCAAACAGGGATGGAACAATCAGCCCCAGCATTTT.

The chain combines TRBV20-1 with TRBJ2-7, with no clear D. Trimming removed 3 bases at V and 2 bases at J, with 11 bases between. Germline values: CDR1 DFQATT, CDR2 SNEGSKA (reference sequence). This CDR3 comprises 13 residues. CDR3 nucleotides: TGCAGTGCTAGTCGGCGGCCTACCTACGAGCAGTACTTC. It specifies CSASRRPTYEQYF.

The genes are TRBV29-1 and TRBJ1-1, with D unclear. Germline-derived CDR1 and CDR2 are SQVTM and ANQGSEA. This CDR3 has 12 residues. V was clipped by 2 bases and J by 5 bases, with 9 bases between them. CDR3 sequence: CSVERGKTEAFF. For the CDR3, the DNA is TGCAGCGTTGAACGGGGAAAAACTGAAGCTTTCTTT.

V and J are TRBV15 and TRBJ1-5; no definite D call. Germline V CDR1 and CDR2: LNHNV, YYDKDF (reference sequence). The CDR3 length is 15 residues. Trimming left V 4 bases short and J 2 bases short, with 12 bases between. Here the CDR3 reads CATSISGAGNQPQHF. As DNA, the CDR3 is TGTGCCACCAGCATCTCGGGTGCCGGCAATCAGCCCCAGCATTTT.

The V call is TRBV6-1, the J call TRBJ1-5; TRBD1 matches 9 bases. The CDR3 loop spans 15 amino acids. The V gene's germline CDR1 is MNHNS and CDR2 SASEGT. The V gene end was trimmed by 2 bases and the J gene end by 3 bases; junction bases not matched to a gene: 2. In nucleotides, the CDR3 is TGTGCCAGCAGTGAACGGGACAGGGTCAATCAGCCCCAGCATTTT. Amino acids: CASSERDRVNQPQHF.

The rearrangement joins TRBV18 to TRBJ1-2; D call uncertain. The CDR3 length is 13 residues. V was trimmed by 6 bases and J by 4 bases, leaving 12 bases between them. Germline V CDR1 and CDR2: KGHSH, LQKENI. The CDR3 nucleotides are TGTGCCAGCTCCCCAGACGGGTTCTATGGCTACACCTTC. This translates into CASSPDGFYGYTF. The entire variable domain, with the rest obtained from reference TRBV18 and TRBJ1-2, is as follows: NAGVMQNPRHLVRRRGQEARLRCSPMKGHSHVYWYRQLPEEGLKFMVYLQKENIIDESGMPKERFSAEFPKEGPSILRIQQVVRGDSAAYFCASSPDGFYGYTFGSGTRLTVV.

A single count supports this clone. The V and J genes are TRBV11-2 and TRBJ2-2, with D perhaps TRBD2 (5 bases). V was cut by 4 bases and J by 7 bases, with 16 bases left in between. This CDR3 spans 15 amino acids. Germline values: CDR1 SGHAT, CDR2 FQNNGV. The CDR3 sequence: CASSSIRGGLGELFF. The DNA for the CDR3 is TGTGCCAGCAGCTCGATCAGAGGCGGACTCGGGGAGCTGTTTTTT.

CDR3: CASSLSPRRGRTYNEQFF. The CDR3 DNA reads as TGTGCCAGCAGTTTATCTCCTCGACGGGGAAGAACCTACAATGAGCAGTTCTTC. The J gene is TRBJ2-1, the V gene TRBV27; possibly TRBD2 for D (5 bases). CDR1 MNHEY and CDR2 SMNVEV come from the germline V gene (reference sequence). The V and J ends lost 0 bases and 2 bases respectively, with 17 bases between them. The CDR3 extends over 18 amino acids.

This chain links TRBV11-3 with TRBJ2-7; maybe TRBD2 (6 bases). The CDR3 runs 14 residues. Germline V gives CDR1 SGHNT, CDR2 YENEEA. Trimming removed 5 bases from V and 0 bases from J, with 11 bases in between. The CDR3 spells CASSAGRSSYEQYF. The CDR3 nucleotides are TGTGCCAGCAGCGCGGGACGTAGCTCCTACGAGCAGTACTTC.

The chain combines TRBV19 with TRBJ2-2, with a weak D call TRBD2 (7 bases). Looked up from germline, CDR1 is LNHDA and CDR2 is SQIVND (reference sequence). The V gene lost 7 bases and the J gene lost 0 bases, with 18 bases spanning the gap. The length of the CDR3 is 17 residues. The CDR3 protein is CASTKGRGGANTGELFF. DNA for the CDR3: TGTGCCAGTACGAAGGGGAGGGGGGGCGCGAACACCGGGGAGCTGTTTTTT.

The chain recombines TRBV7-6 with TRBJ2-3; TRBD2 matches 9 bases. The CDR3 is made up of 16 amino acids. The junction had 5 bases not matched to a gene; V was cut back by 3 bases and J by 1 base. CDR1 and CDR2 (germline): SGHVS, FNYEAQ. The CDR3 is CASSLRTSAGTDTQYF. The DNA of the CDR3 is TGTGCCAGCAGCTTGCGGACTAGCGCAGGCACAGATACGCAGTATTTT.

This clone was recorded once. The chain couples TRBV15 to TRBJ2-7, with a tentative D call TRBD1 (5 bases). Looked up from germline, CDR1 is LNHNV and CDR2 is YYDKDF (reference sequence). V lost 5 bases and J lost 6, with 17 bases in between. There are 14 residues in the CDR3. The CDR3 DNA reads TGTGCCACCAGCGGGCGACAGACGAAACGCGAGCAGTACTTC. Translating it yields CATSGRQTKREQYF. The full variable domain, its missing parts supplied by reference TRBV15 and TRBJ2-7, is DAMVIQNPRYQVTQFGKPVTLSCSQTLNHNVMYWYQQKSSQAPKLLFHYYDKDFNNEADTPDNFQSRRPNTSFCFLDIRSPGLGDTAMYLCATSGRQTKREQYFGPGTRLTVT.

The chain couples TRBV27 to TRBJ2-7, with 10 bases that match TRBD1. There are 15 residues in the CDR3. Unmatched junction bases numbered 3, after V lost 4 bases and J lost 0 bases. Germline CDR1 is MNHEY and CDR2 is SMNVEV (reference sequence). CDR3 sequence reads: CASSYRDRGSYEQYF. As DNA, the CDR3 is TGTGCCAGCAGTTACCGGGACAGGGGCTCCTACGAGCAGTACTTC.

The chain employs TRBV6-2 or TRBV6-3 and TRBJ1-1, with 8 bases identical to TRBD1. Trimming took 2 bases from V and 7 from J; bases not matched to a gene: 9. The CDR3 runs 15 residues. In germline, CDR1 is MNHEY, CDR2 SVGEGT. The CDR3 region is CASSYIVLGTGEAFF. DNA of the CDR3: TGTGCCAGCAGTTACATTGTCTTAGGGACAGGTGAAGCTTTCTTT.

This sequence joins TRBV6-2 or TRBV6-3 and TRBJ2-7; 9 nucleotides align to TRBD1. This CDR3 spans 14 amino acids. From germline, CDR1 is MNHEY and CDR2 SVGEGT. Trimming cost V 6 bases and J 5 bases; bases outside gene matches: 8. DNA of the CDR3: TGTGCCAGCAGCAACCCGGGACAGGGTAACGAGCAGTACTTC. Translation gives CASSNPGQGNEQYF.

The V gene is TRBV10-3, the J gene TRBJ1-4, with D perhaps matching TRBD1 (6 bases). The germline V and J ends were trimmed by 5 bases and 8 bases, with 21 bases remaining between them. The CDR3 has 16 amino acids. Germline-derived CDR1 and CDR2 are ENHRY and SYGVKD. The DNA for the CDR3 is TGTGCCATCAGTCCAGGGCGGGCCAGGGGAGAAGAAAAACTGTTTTTT. Translating gives CAISPGRARGEEKLFF.